Listed here are 6 T cell receptor beta chains from one sample, sequenced in a study of cytomegalovirus exposure and HLA in healthy donors. The PCR contained 60 Vbeta and 13 Jbeta primers. TCRdb's table, derived via immunoSEQ multiplex PCR, lists solely in-frame clones and lacks some. The table shows some 20,000 clones, with 70% to 80% occurring only once. The sample comprised PBMCs. All receptors derive from a man younger than 30 in good health and CMV-seronegative.

This chain links TRBV4-3 with TRBJ2-2; 9 bases are shared with TRBD1. The CDR3 totals 15 residues. With V trimmed by 1 base and J by 4 bases, 1 base remained unmatched. Germline-derived CDR1 and CDR2 are LGHNA and YSLEER. The chain's CDR3 is CASSQVTGGTGELFF. The CDR3, as DNA: TGCGCCAGCAGCCAAGTGACAGGGGGCACCGGGGAGCTGTTTTTT.

V gene TRBV4-3 combines with J gene TRBJ2-1; TRBD1 is a possible D gene (8 bases). Germline assignment: CDR1 LGHNA and CDR2 YSLEER. The CDR3 sequence is 16 residues long. The V and J ends lost 4 bases and 3 bases respectively, with 16 bases between them. This CDR3 reads CASSPSTGGDYNEQFF. The CDR3 DNA reads as TGCGCCAGCAGCCCCAGCACAGGGGGGGACTACAATGAGCAGTTCTTC.

The rearrangement joins TRBV29-1 to TRBJ2-7; a possible D gene is TRBD1 (6 bases). Trimming took 2 bases from V and 2 from J, leaving 13 bases between them. Germline CDR1 is SQVTM and CDR2 is ANQGSEA. CDR3 length equals 14 residues. As DNA, the CDR3 is TGCAGCGTTGAACCCGGGACACCCACCTACGAGCAGTACTTC. This translates into CSVEPGTPTYEQYF.

This clone was counted between two and nine times. The chain couples TRBV7-9 to TRBJ1-3; D uncertain. Germline CDR1 reads SEHNR; CDR2 reads FQNEAQ (reference sequence). V dropped 0 bases and J dropped 0 bases, with 9 bases sitting between them. This CDR3 contains 16 residues. The CDR3 DNA sequence: TGTGCCAGCAGCTTAGCCGCGGGGTCCTCTGGAAACACCATATATTTT. Translation gives CASSLAAGSSGNTIYF.

The chain combines TRBV4-2 with TRBJ2-1, with 7 bases identical to TRBD1. Germline values: CDR1 LGHNA, CDR2 YNFKEQ. This CDR3 is 16 amino acids long. The J segment lost 6 bases and the V segment lost 3 bases, leaving 11 bases of the junction unmatched. The CDR3 here is CASSQARTGLSNEQFF. CDR3 sequence (DNA): TGTGCCAGCAGCCAGGCGAGGACAGGACTTAGCAATGAGCAGTTCTTC.

The chain combines TRBV30 with TRBJ1-3; a possible D gene is TRBD1 (5 bases). This CDR3 is 14 amino acids long. CDR1 GTSNPN and CDR2 SVGIG come from the germline V gene (reference sequence). V lost 7 bases and J lost 0, with 13 bases in between. This CDR3 reads CASGSGDSGNTIYF. DNA for the CDR3: TGTGCCTCCGGATCGGGGGACTCTGGAAACACCATATATTTT. The whole variable domain, remainder taken from reference TRBV30 and TRBJ1-3, is SQTIHQWPATLVQPVGSPLSLECTVEGTSNPNLYWYRQAAGRGLQLLFYSVGIGQISSEVPQNLSASRPQDRQFILSSKKLLLSDSGFYLCASGSGDSGNTIYFGEGSWLTVV.